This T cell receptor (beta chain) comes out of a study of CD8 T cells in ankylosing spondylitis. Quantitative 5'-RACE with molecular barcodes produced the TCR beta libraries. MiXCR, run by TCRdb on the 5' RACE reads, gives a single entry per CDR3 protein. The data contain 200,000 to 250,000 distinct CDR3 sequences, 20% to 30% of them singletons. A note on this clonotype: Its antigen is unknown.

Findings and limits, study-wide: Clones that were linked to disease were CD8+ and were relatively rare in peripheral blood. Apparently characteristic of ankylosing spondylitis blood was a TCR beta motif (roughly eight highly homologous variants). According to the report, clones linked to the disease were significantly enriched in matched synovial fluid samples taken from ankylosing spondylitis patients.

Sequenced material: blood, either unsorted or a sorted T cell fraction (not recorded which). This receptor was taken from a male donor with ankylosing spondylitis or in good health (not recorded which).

The CDR3 DNA is TGTGCCAGCAGCTTTACAGGGGGATCCTACGAGCAGTACTTC. Protein product: CASSFTGGSYEQYF. The V and J genes are TRBV7-2 and TRBJ2-7; 8 positions match TRBD1. The ends lost 3 bases at V and 1 base at J; junction bases unmatched: 2. Germline V gives CDR1 SGHTA, CDR2 FQGNSA. The CDR3 has 14 residues.